Sequencing of this T cell receptor (beta chain) was carried out in a study of neoadjuvant anti-PD-1 for oral cavity cancer. Sequencing used immunoSEQ multiplex PCR; TCRdb keeps in-frame clones, though not all of them. Of about 32,000 clones listed, roughly 79% are singletons. As for time point: after neoadjuvant nivolumab, at surgical resection. This receptor was obtained from a person between 40 and 85 years old with oral cavity squamous cell carcinoma. The material was PBMCs, obtained after nivolumab (anti-PD-1) treatment.

The CDR3 loop is CASSEDGPEAFF. CDR3 DNA: TGTGCCAGCAGTGAGGATGGACCTGAAGCTTTCTTT. The chain has TRBV6-5 and TRBJ1-1, with no clear D. This CDR3 has 12 amino acids. Per germline, CDR1 MNHEY and CDR2 SVGAGI. With 5 bases removed from V and 6 bases from J, the gap between germline ends came to 10 bases.